Here is one T cell receptor (beta chain) with its context. V was pared by 2 bases and J by 5 bases, with 5 bases of the junction left unmatched. CDR1 is SEHNR, CDR2 FQNEAQ, per germline (reference sequence). CDR3 length equals 14 residues. Generated by immunoSEQ multiplex PCR, the TCRdb table keeps only in-frame clones and is missing some. The sample has around 500,000 clones, around 85% seen once. The data were taken from a study of shared clonotypes between healthy human individuals. The receptor was derived from a woman between 40 and 50 years old in good health. Some clones in this sample may be carry-over from other donors' samples. Material: PBMCs. The chain couples TRBV7-9 to TRBJ2-7; 8 nucleotides match TRBD2. The chain's CDR3 is CASSLTLAGDEQYF. CDR3 nucleotide sequence: TGTGCCAGCAGCTTAACGCTAGCGGGCGACGAGCAGTACTTC.